The present entry profiles one T cell receptor (beta chain) with its context. The antigen is not known. This record comes from a study of cytomegalovirus exposure and HLA in healthy donors. As for the study in general: Most donors, 81% of over 300 genotyped, fell in the Caucasian-associated ancestry cluster.

Study-wide results and caveats: Cytomegalovirus-associated TCR beta chains were listed, numbering some 170. Most subjects' HLA-A and HLA-B alleles were reportedly predicted from TCR beta sequences. A missense variant in DCLRE1C was later tied to TCR beta V- and J-gene trimming.

The PCR made use of 60 Vbeta and 13 Jbeta primers. Method: immunoSEQ multiplex PCR; TCRdb's copy keeps in-frame clones and lacks some. The sample lists 100,000 to 150,000 clones, around three quarters occurring once. This CDR3 is built from 16 residues. Germline trimming cut 4 bases from V and 0 bases from J; bases unmatched to any gene: 7. Germline V gives CDR1 SGHNT, CDR2 YYREEE (reference sequence). Sequences were obtained from PBMCs. The chain couples TRBV5-4 to TRBJ2-3; 8 bases line up with TRBD2. The sequence derives from a man aged 25-40 years in good health and CMV-seronegative. The CDR3, as DNA: TGTGCCAGCAGCCCGGGAGGGGACGGTAGCACAGATACGCAGTATTTT. Its translation: CASSPGGDGSTDTQYF. Looking up the rest from reference TRBV5-4 and TRBJ2-3 gives the full variable domain: ETGVTQSPTHLIKTRGQQVTLRCSSQSGHNTVSWYQQALGQGPQFIFQYYREEENGRGNFPPRFSGLQFPNYSSELNVNALELDDSALYLCASSPGGDGSTDTQYFGPGTRLTVL.